This TCR beta chain was profiled in a study of early stage breast cancer tumors. For the study at large: Each sample averaged approximately 9.6-fold read coverage.

The sample holds one count of this clone. This CDR3 has 15 residues. With 11 bases clipped from V and 3 bases from J, the junction kept 13 bases outside the gene matches. Sampling of the adjacent normal breast tissue occurred 2-4 cm from the tumor. The table came from immunoSEQ multiplex PCR; TCRdb's copy has only in-frame clones and leaves some out. This sample has 15,000 or so clones, with less than 85% found just once. The rearrangement joins TRBV23-1 to TRBJ2-1; 7 nucleotides agree with TRBD1. TRBV23-1 is an ORF, with its function uncertain. The origin of this receptor is a person younger than 45 with breast cancer. The sequencing input was normal breast tissue next to the tumor. The CDR3 nucleotides are TGCGCCTCAGTGCCGTCGGGACAGAGCTACAATGAGCAGTTCTTC. Translated, it gives CASVPSGQSYNEQFF.